Presented here are 2 T cell receptor beta chains from one specimen sequenced in a study of T-cell memory formation after mild COVID-19. TCRdb recomputed calls from the 5' RACE reads with MiXCR, one row per CDR3 protein. Altogether roughly 310,000 distinct CDR3 sequences are present, more than 15% being singletons, with the ten largest covering under 25%. What was sequenced was PBMCs or a T cell subset sorted from them (not recorded which). The receptors shown here come from a man between 18 and 29 years old who had mild COVID-19 (a few samples of this study predate the infection). Cell type and time point are not known.

This clonotype occurred a few times. This chain's CDR3 is CASTGGDRPGNQPQHF. The CDR3 DNA sequence: TGTGCCAGCACCGGAGGGGATCGGCCTGGCAATCAGCCCCAGCATTTT. This sequence joins TRBV6-2 or TRBV6-3 and TRBJ1-5, with D possibly TRBD1 on 5 matching bases. Trimming shortened V by 7 bases and J by 2 bases, and 18 bases separated the two germline ends. This CDR3 region has 16 residues. Germline V gives CDR1 MNHEY, CDR2 SVGEGT.

This clonotype was recorded a few times. The chain uses TRBV5-1 and TRBJ2-1; 7 positions agree with TRBD1. Germline V gene sequence: CDR1 SGHRS, CDR2 YFSETQ. The CDR3 length is 14 residues. Trimming took 2 bases from V and 5 from J; bases not matched to a gene: 4. The CDR3 sequence is CASSLGGWDNEQFF. CDR3 bases: TGCGCCAGCAGCTTAGGGGGCTGGGACAATGAGCAGTTCTTC.